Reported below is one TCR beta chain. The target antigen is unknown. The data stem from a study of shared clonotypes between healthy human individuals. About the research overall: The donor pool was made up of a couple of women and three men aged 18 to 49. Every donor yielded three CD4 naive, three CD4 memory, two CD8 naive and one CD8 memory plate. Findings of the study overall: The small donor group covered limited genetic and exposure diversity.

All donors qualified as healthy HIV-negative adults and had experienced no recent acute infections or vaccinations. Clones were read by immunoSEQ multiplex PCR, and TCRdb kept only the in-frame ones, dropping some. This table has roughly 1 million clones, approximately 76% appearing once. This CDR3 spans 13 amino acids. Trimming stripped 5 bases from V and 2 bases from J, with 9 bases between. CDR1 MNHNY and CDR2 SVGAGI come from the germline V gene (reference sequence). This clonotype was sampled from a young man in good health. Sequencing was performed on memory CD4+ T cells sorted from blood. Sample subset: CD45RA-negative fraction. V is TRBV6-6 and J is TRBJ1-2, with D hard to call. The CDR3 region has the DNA TGTGCCAGCAGTCCCGCTGTCAACTATGGCTACACCTTC. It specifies CASSPAVNYGYTF.